This T cell receptor beta chain was captured by sequencing in a study of cytomegalovirus exposure and HLA in healthy donors. About this clone itself: Its matching antigen is unknown.

The primer mix had 60 Vbeta and 13 Jbeta primers. Libraries were prepared by immunoSEQ multiplex PCR; TCRdb keeps only in-frame clonotypes and omits some of them. The table has fewer than 200,000 clones, more than 75% seen once. V shed 5 bases and J 3 bases; nucleotides not matched to a gene: 5. This CDR3 region has 16 residues. CDR1 SGHNT and CDR2 YYREEE come from the germline V gene (reference sequence). General study findings and limits: Immune exposure data for these donors was limited to CMV serostatus.

The chain combines TRBV5-4 with TRBJ2-3; the match to TRBD2 covers 14 bases. This TCR derives from a girl under three years old in good health and CMV-seronegative. The material sequenced was PBMCs. The DNA for the CDR3 is TGTGCCAGCAGGGGGACTAGCGGGAGCCGGACAGATACGCAGTATTTT. Amino acids: CASRGTSGSRTDTQYF.